This T cell receptor (beta chain) stems from a study of T cells in Graves' hyperthyroidism and ophthalmopathy. This clonotype was observed many times. The junction differs from germline at one of its ends, possibly a read error. Regions amplified from RNA transcripts were the TCR beta CDR3 regions. The HTBI primer set was used in a first-round RT-PCR of the TCR CDR3. Each CDR3 protein gets one entry after TCRdb re-called the multiplex PCR reads with MiXCR. Here the sample spans 600,000 to 850,000 distinct CDR3 sequences, 18% being singletons. The CDR3 is made up of 13 amino acids. CDR1 and CDR2 from the germline V gene are SGHNT and YENEEA.

The chain links TRBV11-3 to TRBJ2-5, with a weak D call TRBD2 (5 bases). This TCR was sampled from a woman aged 45-60 years with Graves' hyperthyroidism that later progressed to Graves' ophthalmopathy. Sequenced: blood. This chain's CDR3 is CASSLEGRETQHF. The CDR3 DNA reads as TGTGCCAGCAGCTTAGAGGGTAGGGAGACCCAGCACTTC.